This section outlines one T cell receptor beta chain sequence together with its context. Antigen: not known. Sequencing was performed with immunoSEQ multiplex PCR; in TCRdb, only in-frame clones are kept and a portion is missing. The repertoire holds 75,000 to 90,000 clones, almost 80% seen once, with more than 20% in the top ten. The data belong to a study of T cell responses to AZD1222 COVID-19 vaccine. This CDR3 region has 15 residues. Trimming cost V 0 bases and J 0 bases, with 8 bases left between them. The germline gives CDR1 KGHSH, CDR2 LQKENI. Study-wide results and caveats: Repertoire samples came only from after the peak T cell response.

Sequences were derived from peripheral blood, sampled on day 0 of AZD1222 vaccination. This receptor was obtained from an adult in good health. V and J are TRBV18 and TRBJ1-2; D is possibly TRBD1 (5 bases). In DNA, the CDR3 is TGTGCCAGCTCACCACCGTCGACAGCTAACTATGGCTACACCTTC. It codes for CASSPPSTANYGYTF.